Listed below are T cell receptor beta chains from one sample, sequenced in a study of shared clonotypes between healthy human individuals. Assay used: immunoSEQ multiplex PCR; TCRdb lists only in-frame clones, some missing. The table includes about 1.4 million clones, roughly 96% detected once. The sequencing input was naive CD4+ T cells sorted from blood. The receptors were sampled from a man younger than 40 in good health. Both conserved end residues are part of each CDR3. Fields, in order: V gene, D gene, J gene, clone size, CDR3 protein, CDR3 DNA. A D gene is named only where the DNA matches it firmly. Clone size is shown for a subset of rows, as once, few, many or a class of expanded clone.

TRBV5-4	TRBD1	TRBJ2-7	-	CASSLDRGPYEQYF	TGTGCCAGCAGCTTGGACAGGGGGCCCTACGAGCAGTACTTC
TRBV9	-	TRBJ2-1	-	CASSVTDNNEQFF	TGTGCCAGCAGCGTTACAGATAACAATGAGCAGTTCTTC
TRBV2	-	TRBJ1-1	-	CASSQGGAEAFF	TGTGCCAGCAGTCAAGGGGGTGCTGAAGCTTTCTTT
TRBV6-5	-	TRBJ2-5	few	CASSYSKETQYF	TGTGCCAGCAGTTACTCGAAAGAGACCCAGTACTTC
TRBV4-2	-	TRBJ1-2	-	CASSQGGAAGVGYTF	TGTGCCAGCAGCCAAGGAGGGGCGGCAGGGGTTGGCTACACCTTC
TRBV2	-	TRBJ2-7	-	CASRQTYYEQYF	TGTGCCAGCAGACAGACGTACTACGAGCAGTACTTC
TRBV7-6	TRBD2	TRBJ2-2	-	CASSNPGGTSAGELFF	TGTGCCAGCAGCAACCCCGGGGGAACTAGCGCCGGGGAGCTGTTTTTT
TRBV7-8	TRBD2	TRBJ2-1	once	CASSLVSGNSGEQFF	TGTGCCAGCAGCTTAGTTAGCGGGAATAGTGGTGAGCAGTTCTTC
TRBV28	-	TRBJ1-1	-	CASAESGAKNTEAFF	TGTGCCAGCGCCGAGTCCGGGGCGAAGAACACTGAAGCTTTCTTT
TRBV27	-	TRBJ1-1	once	CASRSDGGAFF	TGTGCCAGCAGAAGTGATGGGGGAGCTTTCTTT
TRBV19	TRBD1	TRBJ1-2	-	CASTDRGDGYTF	TGTGCCAGTACCGACAGGGGCGATGGCTACACCTTC
TRBV5-1	-	TRBJ2-3	-	CASSLAADTQYF	TGCGCCAGCAGCTTGGCCGCCGATACGCAGTATTTT
TRBV4-3	-	TRBJ2-1	-	CASSHGRSSYNEQFF	TGCGCCAGCAGCCATGGGCGGAGCTCCTACAATGAGCAGTTCTTC
TRBV19	-	TRBJ1-1	-	CASSIRGNTEAFF	TGTGCCAGTAGTATCCGGGGGAACACTGAAGCTTTCTTT
TRBV5-6	-	TRBJ2-7	-	CASSLVTSRTYEQYF	TGTGCCAGCAGCTTAGTAACTAGCCGAACCTACGAGCAGTACTTC
TRBV6-6	TRBD1	TRBJ2-2	-	CASSYIRTGDTGELFF	TGTGCCAGCAGTTACATACGGACAGGGGACACCGGGGAGCTGTTTTTT
TRBV28	TRBD1	TRBJ2-2	-	CASSFLGQGRTGELFF	TGTGCCAGCAGTTTCCTTGGACAGGGGCGGACCGGGGAGCTGTTTTTT
TRBV7-9	-	TRBJ2-7	-	CASSLAAYEQYF	TGTGCCAGCAGCTTGGCTGCCTACGAGCAGTACTTC
TRBV7-6	TRBD2	TRBJ2-5	-	CASRDLLAGGAETQYF	TGTGCCAGCAGGGATCTTCTCGCGGGAGGGGCAGAGACCCAGTACTTC
TRBV5-4	TRBD2	TRBJ2-7	-	CASSTGAGSSYEQYF	TGTGCCAGCAGCACAGGAGCGGGGAGCTCCTACGAGCAGTACTTC
TRBV5-4	TRBD1	TRBJ2-5	-	CASSWDSTGQETQYF	TGTGCCAGCAGCTGGGACAGTACGGGACAAGAGACCCAGTACTTC
TRBV19	-	TRBJ1-1	-	CASSPKTVNTEAFF	TGTGCCAGTAGTCCGAAGACGGTGAACACTGAAGCTTTCTTT
TRBV28	TRBD1	TRBJ2-6	-	CASSYRGPIRGANVLTF	TGTGCCAGCAGTTACAGGGGACCGATACGTGGGGCCAACGTCCTGACTTTC
TRBV5-4	TRBD2	TRBJ2-7	-	CASSHGLAGGTNYEQYF	TGTGCCAGCAGCCATGGACTAGCGGGAGGAACTAATTACGAGCAGTACTTC
TRBV2	-	TRBJ2-7	-	CASSQTWGSYEQYF	TGTGCCAGCAGCCAGACTTGGGGCTCCTACGAGCAGTACTTC
TRBV5-4	TRBD2	TRBJ2-5	-	CASRRDYTQETQYF	TGTGCCAGCAGACGGGACTACACGCAAGAGACCCAGTACTTC
TRBV2	-	TRBJ1-1	-	CASSEKGIMNTEAFF	TGTGCCAGCAGTGAAAAGGGGATCATGAACACTGAAGCTTTCTTT
TRBV2	-	TRBJ2-3	-	CASSEALRTDTQYF	TGTGCCAGCAGTGAAGCGCTGAGGACAGATACGCAGTATTTT
TRBV7-8	-	TRBJ1-1	-	CASSLEVRTEAFF	TGTGCCAGCAGCTTAGAAGTGCGGACTGAAGCTTTCTTT
TRBV10-3	-	TRBJ1-1	-	CAISEVNTEAFF	TGTGCCATCAGTGAAGTGAACACTGAAGCTTTCTTT
TRBV11-3	-	TRBJ2-1	once	CASSLLATEQFF	TGTGCCAGCAGCTTACTGGCGACTGAGCAGTTCTTC
TRBV5-6	-	TRBJ1-2	-	CASSLKFRPPQGYTF	TGTGCCAGCAGCTTGAAGTTCAGGCCTCCACAGGGCTACACCTTC
TRBV5-4	-	TRBJ2-3	-	CASSLESDTQYF	TGTGCCAGCAGCTTGGAGTCAGATACGCAGTATTTT
TRBV5-4	-	TRBJ2-5	-	CASSFNRGTQYF	TGTGCCAGCAGCTTCAATCGTGGGACCCAGTACTTC
TRBV7-2	-	TRBJ1-3	-	CASSPRVGNTIYF	TGTGCCAGCAGCCCCAGGGTTGGAAACACCATATATTTT
TRBV29-1	-	TRBJ2-5	-	CSVDGRVGGTQYF	TGCAGCGTGGATGGGCGGGTCGGAGGGACCCAGTACTTC
TRBV18	-	TRBJ2-7	-	CASSPEDSYEQYF	TGTGCCAGCTCACCGGAGGACAGCTACGAGCAGTACTTC
TRBV19	TRBD1	TRBJ2-1	-	CASSLGTGGSWPYNEQFF	TGTGCCAGTAGTCTGGGGACAGGGGGCAGTTGGCCCTACAATGAGCAGTTCTTC
TRBV5-1	-	TRBJ2-2	-	CASSEQGNTGELFF	TGCGCCAGCAGCGAACAGGGAAACACCGGGGAGCTGTTTTTT